This T cell receptor (beta chain) was profiled in a study of human T cells and chemical hapten exposure. General study findings and limits: Significantly more large CDR3 similarity clusters arose among expanded TCRs than among controls. Positively correlated with patch test score were the counts of PT1 expanded TCRs.

Individual cDNA molecules received unique molecular identifiers in the library. TCRdb reanalysed the RACE reads using MiXCR and keeps one entry per CDR3 protein. The sample shows about 340,000 distinct CDR3 sequences, 6% to 8.5% of them seen only once. V was shortened by 6 bases and J by 5 bases, with 17 bases between the two germline ends. The CDR3 contains 14 residues. In regard to this clonotype: Its matching antigen is unknown.

Specified time point: patch test 1, 2 weeks after DPC sensitization. As to treatment: therapeutic diphenylcyclopropenone sensitization with weekly scalp DPC. Blood, whole and unfractionated, served as the source for total RNA extraction. This TCR was recovered from a woman between 18 and 29 years old with alopecia areata. Some clones in this sample may be carry-over from other donors' samples. The specimen was whole blood, collected in connection with sensitization to the hapten diphenylcyclopropenone (DPC). The chain recombines TRBV12-3 or TRBV12-4 with TRBJ2-7, with D possibly being TRBD2 (5 bases). The CDR3 DNA sequence: TGTGCCAGCAGACCCGGAGGAAGGGCCCACGAGCAGTACTTC. Translation gives CASRPGGRAHEQYF.